This T cell receptor beta chain was documented in a study of CD8+ T cells in alopecia areata. Overall study: Treated patients received oral tofacitinib, 5 to 10 mg twice daily.

The investigators collected lesional scalp punch biopsies and peripheral blood from alopecia areata patients. PBMCs provided sorted CD4+ and CD8+ T cells. Broader study findings: Whereas mice showed it more clearly, TCR sharing across patients was murkier, possibly because of HLA.

RNA extraction was followed by reverse transcription into cDNA, which acted as the sequencing template. Data came from immunoSEQ multiplex PCR; TCRdb stores just in-frame clones and leaves some out. The data contain around 250,000 clones, around 67% of them singletons. This clone was seen a few times. Its cognate antigen is unknown. This TCR derives from a human donor with alopecia areata. The sequenced sample was CD4+ T cells sorted from blood, obtained at week 0.

The CDR3 nucleotides read TGCAGCGCCGCCGTCCAGGGTCCCTACGAGCAGTACTTC. This sequence encodes CSAAVQGPYEQYF. The chain links TRBV29-1 to TRBJ2-7; possibly TRBD1 for D (5 bases). Germline-derived CDR1 and CDR2 are SQVTM and ANQGSEA. V lost 7 bases to trimming and J lost 2 bases, with 15 bases between them. The CDR3 has 13 amino acids.